Following are 24 T cell receptor beta chains from one sample sequenced in a study of blood T cell repertoires in COVID-19. Method: immunoSEQ multiplex PCR; TCRdb's copy keeps in-frame clones and lacks some. This sample has about 120,000 clones, with roughly four fifths found just once. Sequenced: peripheral blood. The receptor set was obtained from a human donor in a cohort sampled during active COVID-19.

The chain couples TRBV10-2 to TRBJ2-3; TRBD2 aligns across 14 bases. Losses at the gene ends were 0 bases for V and 3 bases for J; bases not matched to a gene: 5. The CDR3 contains 18 residues. Germline loops: CDR1 WSHSY, CDR2 SAAADI. The CDR3: CASSESVTSGGVTDTQYF. The CDR3 nucleotides are TGCGCCAGCAGTGAGTCGGTGACTAGCGGGGGGGTGACAGATACGCAGTATTTT.

The V call is TRBV19, the J call TRBJ1-2; the D gene is possibly TRBD1 (5 bases). From germline, CDR1 is LNHDA and CDR2 SQIVND (reference sequence). The CDR3 is 13 amino acids. Trimming left V 7 bases short and J 5 bases short, with 14 bases between. The DNA of the CDR3 is TGTGCCAGTATTGACAGCCACGAGTATGGCTACACCTTC. Its protein is CASIDSHEYGYTF.

This rearrangement joins TRBV6-2 or TRBV6-3 to TRBJ2-1, with 9 bases that match TRBD1. Germline trimming cut 6 bases from V and 0 bases from J; bases unmatched to any gene: 6. Germline assignment: CDR1 MNHEY and CDR2 SVGEGT. CDR3 length: 16 amino acids. CDR3 in amino acids: CASSQDRGSSYNEQFF. The CDR3 DNA follows: TGTGCCAGCAGCCAGGACAGGGGAAGCTCCTACAATGAGCAGTTCTTC.

CDR3 protein: CASSQVLGGGEQYF. CDR3 bases: TGTGCCAGCAGCCAAGTACTCGGGGGGGGCGAGCAGTACTTC. V usage is TRBV3-1 (or the pseudogene TRBV3-2) and J usage is TRBJ2-7; the match to TRBD2 covers 8 bases. There are 14 residues in the CDR3. V lost 1 base, J lost 6 bases, and 5 bases stayed unmatched. The germline V gene has CDR1 LGHDT and CDR2 YNNKEL (reference sequence).

V and J are TRBV6-1 and TRBJ2-7; 9 positions match TRBD1. This CDR3 has 15 residues. Per the germline V gene, CDR1 is MNHNS and CDR2 is SASEGT. The ends lost 2 bases at V and 5 bases at J; junction bases unmatched: 7. The CDR3 DNA sequence: TGTGCCAGCAGTGAAACGGGACAGGGACCCAACGAGCAGTACTTC. Protein sequence: CASSETGQGPNEQYF.

The chain links TRBV4-3 to TRBJ1-1, with D possibly being TRBD1 (5 bases). The ends were cut back, 0 bases at V and 5 bases at J, with 10 bases in the middle. This CDR3 contains 14 residues. Germline loops: CDR1 LGHNA, CDR2 YSLEER. The CDR3 DNA reads as TGCGCCAGCAGCCAAGATTGGGGGGGGACTGAAGCTTTCTTT. Residues: CASSQDWGGTEAFF.

The V gene is TRBV18, the J gene TRBJ2-7; 9 bases line up with TRBD1. The germline CDR1 and CDR2 sequences are KGHSH and LQKENI. Trimming took 3 bases from V and 3 from J; bases not matched to a gene: 3. The CDR3 is 14 residues long. CDR3 residues: CASSPGTGLYEQYF. CDR3 nucleotides: TGTGCCAGCTCACCCGGGACAGGGCTCTACGAGCAGTACTTC.

Concerning this clone itself: A read error may produce the germline difference seen at one junction end. This chain joins TRBV6-5 and TRBJ2-4; 10 bases line up with TRBD2. Germline CDR1 MNHEY, CDR2 SVGAGI. CDR3 length equals 14 residues. The CDR3 nucleotides are TGTGCCAGCGTAAGCGGGGGGGCCAAGAACATTCAGTACTTC. This encodes CASVSGGAKNIQYF.

This chain connects TRBV7-2 to TRBJ1-3, with a tentative D call TRBD1 (6 bases). Germline assignment: CDR1 SGHTA and CDR2 FQGNSA. This CDR3 has 15 residues. V lost 5 bases and J lost 2, with 13 bases in between. Written as DNA, the CDR3 is TGTGCCAGCAGCAGGACCAGGGGCACTGGAAACACCATATATTTT. This encodes CASSRTRGTGNTIYF.

The chain recombines TRBV11-2 with TRBJ1-2; tentatively, D is TRBD1 (5 bases). CDR1 is SGHAT and CDR2 is FQNNGV in the germline V gene. The length of the CDR3 is 13 residues. Trimming took 5 bases from V and 4 from J, leaving 11 bases between them. CDR3 loop: CASSPDSAYGYTF. Here the CDR3 DNA reads TGTGCCAGCAGCCCCGACAGCGCCTATGGCTACACCTTC.

This rearrangement joins TRBV5-1 to TRBJ2-5; possible D gene TRBD1, 5 bases. This CDR3 is 13 amino acids long. The ends were cut back, 2 bases at V and 4 bases at J, with 9 bases in the middle. CDR1 and CDR2 from the germline V gene are SGHRS and YFSETQ. Here the CDR3 DNA reads TGCGCCAGCAGCTTAGGGGTGGGAGAGACCCAGTACTTC. It translates to CASSLGVGETQYF.

The rearrangement joins TRBV24-1 to TRBJ2-3; D is ambiguous. CDR3 length: 13 residues. Deletions cut 5 bases from V and 1 base from J, with 6 bases between. In germline, CDR1 is KGHDR, CDR2 SFDVKD. CDR3 in DNA: TGTGCCACCAGTGGCTCAGGCACAGATACGCAGTATTTT. This sequence encodes CATSGSGTDTQYF.

The chain combines TRBV7-8 with TRBJ1-6, with 7 bases fitting TRBD1. Germline trimming cut 3 bases from V and 7 bases from J; bases unmatched to any gene: 3. There are 14 residues in the CDR3. Germline lookup yields CDR1 SGHVS and CDR2 FQNEAQ. The CDR3 protein is CASSFAGQNSPLHF. The CDR3 DNA is TGTGCCAGCAGCTTTGCGGGACAGAATTCACCCCTCCACTTT. Looking up the rest from reference TRBV7-8 and TRBJ1-6 gives the full variable domain: GAGVSQSPRYKVAKRGQDVALRCDPISGHVSLFWYQQALGQGPEFLTYFQNEAQLDKSGLPSDRFFAERPEGSVSTLKIQRTQQEDSAVYLCASSFAGQNSPLHFGNGTRLTVT.

The chain combines TRBV2 with TRBJ1-3, with TRBD1 matching over 9 bases. J gave up 1 base and V 3 bases, and 1 base lay outside the gene matches. The germline CDR1 and CDR2 sequences are SNHLY and FYNNEI. The CDR3 contains 15 residues. For the CDR3, the DNA is TGTGCCAGCAGTGATGGACAGGGGTCTGGAAACACCATATATTTT. Its translation: CASSDGQGSGNTIYF.

The table lists this clone with a count of one. The gene calls are TRBV2 and TRBJ1-2; D is perhaps TRBD1 (5 bases). The germline V gene encodes CDR1 SNHLY and CDR2 FYNNEI. The CDR3 extends over 13 amino acids. V dropped 3 bases and J dropped 2 bases, with 7 bases sitting between them. The CDR3 DNA follows: TGTGCCAGCAGTGAGGACATCAACTATGGCTACACCTTC. Translation gives CASSEDINYGYTF.

V and J are TRBV6-6 and TRBJ1-5, with 8 bases matching TRBD1. CDR1 is MNHNY, CDR2 SVGAGI, per germline (reference sequence). V lost 6 bases and J lost 4; bases outside the gene matches: 8. The CDR3 has 15 residues. The CDR3 DNA follows: TGTGCCAGCAGCATGGACAGGGTTGGAAATCAGCCCCAGCATTTT. Translation gives CASSMDRVGNQPQHF.

The V call is TRBV5-1, the J call TRBJ1-1, with D perhaps TRBD1 (6 bases). The V end was cut by 4 bases, the J end by 3 bases, with 13 bases between. This CDR3 region has 14 residues. Germline V gives CDR1 SGHRS, CDR2 YFSETQ. CDR3 bases: TGCGCCAGCAGCCTACAGGGCCATGACACTGAAGCTTTCTTT. It translates to CASSLQGHDTEAFF.

The genes are TRBV27 and TRBJ1-6; 8 nucleotides match TRBD1. The germline V gene encodes CDR1 MNHEY and CDR2 SMNVEV (reference sequence). The CDR3 contains 14 residues. The V gene end was trimmed by 7 bases and the J gene end by 8 bases; junction bases not matched to a gene: 7. CDR3 amino acids: CASTRGQGDSPLHF. The CDR3 DNA sequence: TGTGCCAGCACCCGAGGACAGGGTGATTCACCCCTCCACTTT.

CDR3 in DNA: TGCGCCAGCAGCCCGGAGAGGGGCAGGGGGGTAGGCGAGACCCAGTACTTC. Translated, it gives CASSPERGRGVGETQYF. This chain uses TRBV4-1 with TRBJ2-5; tentatively, D is TRBD1 (7 bases). Germline assignment: CDR1 MGHRA and CDR2 YSYEKL. CDR3 size: 17 residues. The V and J ends lost 4 bases and 5 bases respectively, with 23 bases between them.

The chain employs TRBV15 and TRBJ1-1; D is perhaps TRBD1 (5 bases). The CDR3 loop spans 15 amino acids. Germline CDR1 LNHNV, CDR2 YYDKDF (reference sequence). V was shortened by 1 base and J by 1 base, with 10 bases between the two germline ends. In DNA form, the CDR3 reads TGTGCCACCAGCAGAGGGGGGGGGAAGAACACTGAAGCTTTCTTT. It translates to CATSRGGGKNTEAFF.

The V call is TRBV9, the J call TRBJ2-7; possible D gene TRBD1, 5 bases. There are 15 residues in the CDR3. V lost 4 bases and J 2 bases, leaving 16 bases between the germline ends. Germline V lookup: CDR1 SGDLS, CDR2 YYNGEE. The CDR3 coding sequence is TGTGCCAGCAGCCCCCAACAGGCCCCTACCTACGAGCAGTACTTC. Encoded protein: CASSPQQAPTYEQYF.

The chain recombines TRBV6-5 with TRBJ1-1, with D possibly matching TRBD1 (5 bases). Trimming stripped 2 bases from V and 4 bases from J, with 11 bases between. CDR1 is MNHEY and CDR2 is SVGAGI in the germline V gene. CDR3 length: 14 residues. CDR3 sequence: CASSYVSGITEAFF. The CDR3 DNA is TGTGCCAGCAGTTACGTGTCAGGGATCACTGAAGCTTTCTTT.

This clone was counted between two and nine times. The rearrangement joins TRBV18 to TRBJ2-6; the match to TRBD1 covers 7 bases. Germline trimming cut 3 bases from V and 2 bases from J; bases unmatched to any gene: 1. This CDR3 comprises 15 residues. Germline CDR1 reads KGHSH; CDR2 reads LQKENI. As DNA, the CDR3 is TGTGCCAGCTCACCTCAGGGGGCTGGGGCCAACGTCCTGACTTTC. Amino acid sequence: CASSPQGAGANVLTF.

The chain combines TRBV12-5 with TRBJ2-5; TRBD2 is a possible D gene (6 bases). V shed 6 bases and J shed 4 bases, with 15 bases lying between them. The CDR3 totals 14 residues. Per germline, CDR1 LGHNT and CDR2 FRNRAP. The CDR3 here is CASGRDGGRETQYF. The CDR3 coding sequence is TGTGCTAGTGGACGTGACGGGGGACGAGAGACCCAGTACTTC.